The 5 T cell receptor beta chains given below trace back to one sample, sequenced in a study of T cell changes during pregnancy in multiple sclerosis. Using immunoSEQ multiplex PCR, the repertoire was profiled, and TCRdb retains in-frame clones only, with some absent. The sample lists some 60,000 clones; 93% were seen once. This specimen was peripheral blood, taken after pregnancy. The origin of the receptors is a female donor with multiple sclerosis, enrolled in a pregnancy study.

V and J are TRBV18 and TRBJ1-4, with D possibly matching TRBD1 (6 bases). CDR3 length equals 14 residues. With 5 bases removed from V and 8 bases from J, the gap between germline ends came to 15 bases. CDR1 is KGHSH and CDR2 is LQKENI in the germline V gene. This CDR3 is CASSDQGKGEKLFF. For the CDR3, the DNA is TGTGCCAGCTCAGACCAGGGGAAGGGAGAAAAACTGTTTTTT.

This chain joins TRBV6-5 and TRBJ1-3; no clear D. With 6 bases removed from V and 0 bases from J, the gap between germline ends came to 12 bases. Germline V gene lookup returns CDR1 MNHEY and CDR2 SVGAGI. CDR3 length: 15 amino acids. The CDR3 bases are TGTGCCAGCAGCCCGGGATCACCCTCTGGAAACACCATATATTTT. Protein: CASSPGSPSGNTIYF.

The genes are TRBV7-2 and TRBJ2-3, with 16 bases lining up with TRBD2. This CDR3 region has 19 residues. CDR1 is SGHTA, CDR2 FQGNSA, per germline. J lost 0 bases, V lost 5 bases, and 8 bases had no gene match. CDR3 sequence (DNA): TGTGCCAGCAGCATTCCGGGACTAGCGGGAGGGCCGAGCACAGATACGCAGTATTTT. It translates to CASSIPGLAGGPSTDTQYF.

The V and J genes are TRBV30 and TRBJ1-2, with D perhaps matching TRBD1 (5 bases). Germline V gene sequence: CDR1 GTSNPN, CDR2 SVGIG (reference sequence). The CDR3 runs 14 residues. Trimming cost V 0 bases and J 7 bases, with 15 bases left between them. For the CDR3, the DNA is TGTGCCTGGAGTGTCCTCAGGGAAGTGGGTGGCTACACCTTC. This codes for CAWSVLREVGGYTF. Combining the CDR3 with reference TRBV30 and TRBJ1-2 gives the whole variable domain SQTIHQWPATLVQPVGSPLSLECTVEGTSNPNLYWYRQAAGRGLQLLFYSVGIGQISSEVPQNLSASRPQDRQFILSSKKLLLSDSGFYLCAWSVLREVGGYTFGSGTRLTVV.

The chain combines TRBV6-6 with TRBJ1-2; 7 bases agree with TRBD1. The CDR3 loop spans 15 amino acids. Germline V gives CDR1 MNHNY, CDR2 SVGAGI (reference sequence). J lost 1 base, V lost 5 bases, and 7 bases had no gene match. CDR3 DNA sequence: TGTGCCAGCAGTGCTCCGGACAGGCTTAACTATGGCTACACCTTC. Protein sequence: CASSAPDRLNYGYTF.